This TCR beta chain was identified during a study of blood T cells in healthy people across ages. At least 6.5 million PBMCs were isolated per sample. Germline assignment: CDR1 LGHNT and CDR2 FRNRAP. The CDR3 is made up of 14 amino acids. V gave up 1 base and J gave up 5 bases, with 11 bases separating them. Together with a sample-barcoded 5' primer, a J-beta primer mix was included in a second PCR lasting 7 to 11 cycles. A single record per CDR3 protein comes from TCRdb applying MiXCR to the 5' RACE reads. This sample has fewer than 2,000,000 distinct CDR3 sequences, with about two fifths found just once.

The chain links TRBV12-5 to TRBJ1-2; D remains unclear. This sequence was found in a human donor in good health. The sequencing input was blood. The CDR3 bases are TGTGCTAGTGGTTTGGGCGATTACCCTTATGGCTACACCTTC. Amino acids: CASGLGDYPYGYTF.